This T cell receptor beta chain was found in a study of CD8 T cells in Susac syndrome. Whole-study results and caveats: A relatively small number of individuals underwent TCR sequencing and HLA analysis.

A total of 16 residues make up the CDR3, ends included. Germline V gene lookup returns CDR1 SGDLS and CDR2 YYNGEE. Sequencing targeted TCR beta in blood CD8+ and CD4+ T cells. The multiple sclerosis controls comprised treatment-naive patients whose relapsing-remitting disease was stable or active. RNA amounts of roughly 0.45 to 1 ug underwent reverse transcription with random hexamers. Multiplex immunoSEQ PCR targeted 54 Vbeta and 13 Jbeta TCR beta segments. TCRdb itself ran the immunoSEQ multiplex PCR reads through MiXCR, one entry per CDR3 protein. Among over 150,000 distinct CDR3 sequences, 90% to 95% were seen once, and the ten largest hold 0.093%. Remarks on this clonotype: Its matching antigen is unknown. It is unclear where the CDR3 begins or ends on the DNA, so no DNA is shown, and the CDR3 is as TCRdb lists it.

Source material: CD4+ T cells from PBMCs. The chain joins TRBV9 to TRBJ2-3; TRBD1, the table's D call, lacks a check against the DNA. The clonotype originates from a human donor with multiple sclerosis. Here the CDR3 reads CASSTGFLWTADTQYF.